The 30 T cell receptor beta chains listed next were all sequenced from one sample in a study of blood T cell repertoires in COVID-19. The method was immunoSEQ multiplex PCR; TCRdb's version includes in-frame clones alone and lacks a portion of them. The sample carries some 97,000 clones, 86% recorded once. The sample taken for sequencing was PBMCs or T cells enriched from blood (not recorded which). These receptors came from a woman between 50 and 59 years old who had recovered from COVID-19.

The chain couples TRBV28 to TRBJ2-4; 9 bases map to TRBD1. Germline CDR1 and CDR2: MDHEN and SYDVKM. V was pared by 2 bases and J by 0 bases, with 11 bases of the junction left unmatched. The CDR3 totals 19 residues. CDR3 nucleotide sequence: TGTGCCAGCAGTTTACGGCGGACAGGGGTGGGGTTAGCCAAAAACATTCAGTACTTC. Its translation: CASSLRRTGVGLAKNIQYF.

The V and J genes are TRBV28 and TRBJ2-5; D perhaps matches TRBD1 (5 bases). V lost 7 bases to trimming and J lost 5 bases, with 17 bases between them. Germline CDR1 MDHEN, CDR2 SYDVKM. The CDR3 length is 14 residues. The CDR3 sequence is CASNTMGLGETQYF. CDR3 nucleotide sequence: TGTGCCAGCAACACAATGGGGCTTGGGGAGACCCAGTACTTC.

This clone showed up just a few times. The chain employs TRBV4-1 and TRBJ1-4; the D gene is possibly TRBD1 (6 bases). Trimming shortened V by 2 bases and J by 8 bases, and 15 bases separated the two germline ends. CDR3 length: 15 amino acids. CDR1 and CDR2 (germline): MGHRA, YSYEKL. The CDR3 coding sequence is TGCGCCAGCAGCCAAACATGGGGGCAGGGAGAAAAACTGTTTTTT. It specifies CASSQTWGQGEKLFF.

The chain is built from TRBV7-8 and TRBJ2-5; D perhaps matches TRBD1 (5 bases). This CDR3 has 17 amino acids. V lost 2 bases and J lost 2, with 18 bases in between. Germline V gives CDR1 SGHVS, CDR2 FQNEAQ. The CDR3 spells CASSLNGQGRIQETQYF. The DNA for the CDR3 is TGTGCCAGCAGCTTAAACGGACAAGGACGGATACAAGAGACCCAGTACTTC.

V usage is TRBV6-1 and J usage is TRBJ2-7; TRBD2 might be the D (5 bases). Trimming took 0 bases from V and 4 from J, leaving 16 bases between them. The CDR3 has 16 amino acids. Germline CDR1 and CDR2: MNHNS and SASEGT. The CDR3 sequence: CASSEANSARIYEQYF. CDR3 coding DNA: TGTGCCAGCAGTGAAGCGAATAGCGCGCGTATTTACGAGCAGTACTTC.

The chain combines TRBV27 with TRBJ2-3; D ambiguous. CDR3 length: 14 amino acids. V was shortened by 3 bases and J by 2 bases, with 9 bases between the two germline ends. Germline values: CDR1 MNHEY, CDR2 SMNVEV (reference sequence). The DNA for the CDR3 is TGTGCCAGCAGTTTTTTAACAGCCACAGATACGCAGTATTTT. Amino acids: CASSFLTATDTQYF.

The chain carries TRBV25-1 and TRBJ2-7, with D possibly being TRBD2 (7 bases). The CDR3 extends over 17 amino acids. Germline CDR1 MGHDK, CDR2 SYGVNS. Trimming shortened V by 2 bases and J by 1 base, and 18 bases separated the two germline ends. For the CDR3, the DNA is TGTGCCAGCAGTGAAGCCCAAGGGGGGGCGGTATCCTACGAGCAGTACTTC. The encoded protein is CASSEAQGGAVSYEQYF.

This chain uses TRBV29-1 with TRBJ2-1; 7 nucleotides match TRBD1. The CDR3 totals 12 residues. The J segment lost 4 bases and the V segment lost 4 bases, leaving 1 base of the junction unmatched. Looked up from germline, CDR1 is SQVTM and CDR2 is ANQGSEA. The CDR3 loop reads CSVGTGYNEQFF. The CDR3, as DNA: TGCAGCGTTGGGACAGGTTACAATGAGCAGTTCTTC.

The rearrangement joins TRBV25-1 to TRBJ1-6; D possibly corresponds to TRBD1 (6 bases). Germline CDR1 and CDR2: MGHDK and SYGVNS. The CDR3 loop spans 16 amino acids. Deletions cut 1 base from V and 5 bases from J, with 12 bases between. The CDR3 DNA follows: TGTGCCAGCAGTGAATTTCTTAGGACAGATAATTCACCCCTCCACTTT. Its protein product is CASSEFLRTDNSPLHF.

This clone was seen only a few times. The chain employs TRBV19 and TRBJ1-1; possibly TRBD1 for D (5 bases). The CDR3 has 13 residues. The germline gives CDR1 LNHDA, CDR2 SQIVND (reference sequence). The germline V and J ends were trimmed by 5 bases and 2 bases, with 9 bases remaining between them. CDR3 loop: CASSYQGNTEAFF. Here the CDR3 DNA reads TGTGCCAGTAGTTACCAGGGTAACACTGAAGCTTTCTTT.

The chain has TRBV15 and TRBJ2-2, with 9 bases matching TRBD1. The junction had 4 bases not matched to a gene; V was cut back by 4 bases and J by 4 bases. Germline V gives CDR1 LNHNV, CDR2 YYDKDF (reference sequence). This CDR3 comprises 15 residues. The CDR3 protein is CATSTGTGRTGELFF. The CDR3 bases are TGTGCCACCAGCACCGGGACAGGGCGCACCGGGGAGCTGTTTTTT.

The genes are TRBV7-3 and TRBJ2-2; 8 bases are a match to TRBD2. The CDR3 has 16 residues. Germline V gene lookup returns CDR1 SGHTA and CDR2 FQGTGA. V lost 2 bases and J lost 2; bases outside the gene matches: 4. The CDR3 here is CASSLRGGTNTGELFF. The DNA for the CDR3 is TGTGCCAGCAGCTTACGCGGGGGGACCAACACCGGGGAGCTGTTTTTT.

This clone was seen a few times. V is TRBV5-1 and J is TRBJ1-5; TRBD1 aligns across 11 bases. V lost 4 bases and J lost 9; bases outside the gene matches: 6. Looked up from germline, CDR1 is SGHRS and CDR2 is YFSETQ. The length of the CDR3 is 14 residues. CDR3 residues: CASSAGQGGMPQHF. CDR3 coding DNA: TGCGCCAGCAGCGCGGGACAGGGGGGTATGCCCCAGCATTTT.

This clone showed up just a few times. The chain is built from TRBV18 and TRBJ1-2; 10 bases map to TRBD1. V was clipped by 5 bases and J by 1 base; unmatched bases: 16. The germline V gene encodes CDR1 KGHSH and CDR2 LQKENI. The CDR3 runs to 19 residues. The CDR3 is CASSSKPNDRGHYNYGYTF. CDR3 sequence (DNA): TGTGCCAGCTCATCCAAACCGAATGACAGGGGGCACTATAACTATGGCTACACCTTC.

The chain recombines TRBV5-5 with TRBJ2-1; D is perhaps TRBD1 (5 bases). This CDR3 contains 15 residues. Germline CDR1 and CDR2: SGHKS and YYEKEE (reference sequence). The germline V and J ends were trimmed by 1 base and 0 bases, with 8 bases remaining between them. For the CDR3, the DNA is TGTGCCAGCAGCTTGCAGGGTAGCTCCTACAATGAGCAGTTCTTC. Translation gives CASSLQGSSYNEQFF.

V and J are TRBV3-1 (or the pseudogene TRBV3-2) and TRBJ2-7; the D gene is possibly TRBD2 (6 bases). CDR1 is LGHDT, CDR2 YNNKEL, per germline (reference sequence). CDR3 size: 14 residues. Trimming pared 1 base from V and 5 bases from J, leaving 12 bases between. CDR3 DNA: TGTGCCAGCAGCCAAGCGGGACTGACGAACGAGCAGTACTTC. It specifies CASSQAGLTNEQYF.

CDR3 residues: CASRLLDTQYF. The CDR3 DNA reads as TGTGCCAGCAGATTACTAGATACGCAGTATTTT. This chain uses TRBV6-5 with TRBJ2-3; the D is unclear. CDR1 and CDR2 (germline): MNHEY, SVGAGI. V dropped 6 bases and J dropped 5 bases, with 6 bases sitting between them. The CDR3 loop spans 11 amino acids.

Only one count was recorded for this clone. The chain couples TRBV6-5 to TRBJ2-7, with TRBD2 as a possible D gene (6 bases). V was trimmed by 4 bases and J by 2 bases, leaving 9 bases between them. Looked up from germline, CDR1 is MNHEY and CDR2 is SVGAGI. The CDR3 consists of 13 residues. This chain's CDR3 is CASSLADAYEQYF. CDR3 bases: TGTGCCAGCAGTTTAGCGGATGCCTACGAGCAGTACTTC.

The chain recombines TRBV5-4 with TRBJ1-2, with D unclear. V lost 0 bases and J 4 bases, leaving 13 bases between the germline ends. CDR1 is SGHNT, CDR2 YYREEE, per germline (reference sequence). The CDR3 runs 15 residues. The CDR3 nucleotides read TGTGCCAGCAGCTTGGGTACACGGGGTTCCTATGGCTACACCTTC. This sequence encodes CASSLGTRGSYGYTF.

This clone has more than one count but fewer than ten. The chain recombines TRBV6-4 with TRBJ2-1, with TRBD2 identical over 10 bases. Germline V gives CDR1 MRHNA, CDR2 SNTAGT. The ends lost 8 bases at V and 6 bases at J; junction bases unmatched: 10. CDR3 length: 15 amino acids. CDR3 region: CASGVAGGPPNEQFF. As DNA, the CDR3 is TGTGCCAGCGGAGTAGCGGGAGGCCCCCCCAATGAGCAGTTCTTC.

CDR3 bases: TGCGCCAGCAGCTTGGAGACAAACACCGGGGAGCTGTTTTTT. The encoded protein is CASSLETNTGELFF. The rearrangement joins TRBV5-1 to TRBJ2-2; D gene unclear. Trimming left V 0 bases short and J 2 bases short, with 5 bases between. This CDR3 has 14 amino acids. Germline CDR1 is SGHRS and CDR2 is YFSETQ.

The genes are TRBV6-5 and TRBJ1-5; no firm D call. The V end was cut by 6 bases, the J end by 2 bases, with 8 bases between. The germline gives CDR1 MNHEY, CDR2 SVGAGI. There are 13 residues in the CDR3. The CDR3 DNA sequence: TGTGCCAGCAGAGGAGGTGGCAATCAGCCCCAGCATTTT. Its translation: CASRGGGNQPQHF.

The chain uses TRBV5-1 and TRBJ2-6, with TRBD1 identical over 7 bases. V lost 3 bases and J lost 0; bases outside the gene matches: 3. The germline V gene has CDR1 SGHRS and CDR2 YFSETQ. CDR3 size: 16 residues. The CDR3 is CASSYGQASGANVLTF. CDR3 bases: TGCGCCAGCAGCTACGGACAGGCCTCTGGGGCCAACGTCCTGACTTTC.

This clone was detected only once. The chain carries TRBV7-9 and TRBJ2-4; 7 bases map to TRBD1. CDR1 and CDR2 from the germline V gene are SEHNR and FQNEAQ (reference sequence). V was pared by 3 bases and J by 3 bases, with 11 bases of the junction left unmatched. The CDR3 covers 17 residues. The CDR3 loop is CASSLTRDREFKNIQYF. CDR3 DNA: TGTGCCAGCAGCTTGACAAGGGACAGAGAATTCAAAAACATTCAGTACTTC.

V usage is TRBV9 and J usage is TRBJ2-3; TRBD2 aligns across 7 bases. This CDR3 has 13 amino acids. Germline CDR1 reads SGDLS; CDR2 reads YYNGEE. J was trimmed by 5 bases and V by 4 bases; bases with no gene match: 4. The CDR3 DNA follows: TGTGCCAGCAGCCCCCCGGGAGGAGATACGCAGTATTTT. This sequence encodes CASSPPGGDTQYF.

This clone appeared a single time. The CDR3 spells CASSTGQSPYSNQPQHF. CDR3 nucleotides: TGTGCCAGCAGTACAGGACAGTCTCCATATAGCAATCAGCCCCAGCATTTT. V and J are TRBV27 and TRBJ1-5; TRBD1 might be the D (6 bases). The V end was cut by 5 bases, the J end by 0 bases, with 17 bases between. CDR1 and CDR2 from the germline V gene are MNHEY and SMNVEV (reference sequence). There are 17 residues in the CDR3.

This clone was picked up a small number of times. The chain has TRBV6-1 and TRBJ1-1; unclear D gene. V lost 2 bases to trimming and J lost 0 bases, with 22 bases between them. The germline V gene encodes CDR1 MNHNS and CDR2 SASEGT. This CDR3 has 19 amino acids. The DNA of the CDR3 is TGTGCCAGCAGTGAAAAAGGAGGAGGGTATGCGACCATGAACACTGAAGCTTTCTTT. Residues: CASSEKGGGYATMNTEAFF.

The chain carries TRBV2 and TRBJ1-5, with no clear D. Germline values: CDR1 SNHLY, CDR2 FYNNEI. The CDR3 is 14 residues long. V gave up 4 bases and J gave up 4 bases, with 11 bases separating them. CDR3 DNA sequence: TGTGCCAGCAGTGCAGCAGGAGGGAATCAGCCCCAGCATTTT. It is translated as CASSAAGGNQPQHF.

This sequence joins TRBV30 and TRBJ2-7, with D unresolved. Trimming stripped 1 base from V and 0 bases from J, with 19 bases between. The CDR3 covers 17 residues. Per the germline V gene, CDR1 is GTSNPN and CDR2 is SVGIG (reference sequence). As DNA, the CDR3 is TGTGCCTGGAGTGATTCCCCCGCAGGCCGCTCCTCCTACGAGCAGTACTTC. Translated: CAWSDSPAGRSSYEQYF.

The V and J genes are TRBV5-1 and TRBJ1-1; D not certain. The V end lost 0 bases, the J end lost 4 bases, and 7 bases lay between the germline ends. This CDR3 contains 13 residues. CDR1 is SGHRS, CDR2 YFSETQ, per germline. The CDR3 DNA reads as TGCGCCAGCAGCTTGGTTTCAGGCACTGAAGCTTTCTTT. It yields the protein CASSLVSGTEAFF.